This T cell receptor (beta chain) was observed in a study of T cells in Graves' hyperthyroidism and ophthalmopathy. This CDR3 contains 15 residues. CDR1 is LNHDA, CDR2 SQIVND, per germline (reference sequence). V was clipped by 1 base and J by 3 bases; unmatched bases: 5. General study findings and limits: Before onset, by a median of approximately 6.8 months, the model predicted ophthalmopathy. Most thyroid clonotypes expanded above 0.001 appeared in blood too.

Comments on this clonotype: Antigen specificity is unknown.

Hyperthyroidism patients were newly diagnosed, had disease duration under 2 months, and were aged 18 to 65 years. Amplified TCR beta CDR3 regions derived from RNA transcripts. First-round RT-PCR targeting the TCR CDR3 was performed with the HTBI primer set. MiXCR, applied by TCRdb to the multiplex PCR reads, yields one record per CDR3 protein. Of hundreds of thousands of distinct CDR3 sequences in the sample, 15% to 17% were seen once. The sample consisted of blood. The chain couples TRBV19 to TRBJ1-1; 7 bases fit TRBD1. The sequence derives from a woman under 30 with Graves' hyperthyroidism. In DNA form, the CDR3 reads TGTGCCAGTAGTATAGGAAGGACAGGAGACACTGAAGCTTTCTTT. It translates to CASSIGRTGDTEAFF.